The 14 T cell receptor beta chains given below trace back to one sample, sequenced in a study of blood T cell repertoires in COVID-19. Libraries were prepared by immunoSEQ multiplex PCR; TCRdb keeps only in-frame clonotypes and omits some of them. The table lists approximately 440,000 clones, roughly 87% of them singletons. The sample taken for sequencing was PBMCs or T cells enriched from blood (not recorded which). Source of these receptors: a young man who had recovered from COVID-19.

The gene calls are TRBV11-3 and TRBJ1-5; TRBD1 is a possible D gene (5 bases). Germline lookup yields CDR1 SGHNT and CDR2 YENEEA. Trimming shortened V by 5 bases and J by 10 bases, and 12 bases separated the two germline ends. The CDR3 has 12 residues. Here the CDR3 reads CASSKTQGPQHF. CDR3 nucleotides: TGTGCCAGCAGCAAGACCCAGGGACCCCAGCATTTT.

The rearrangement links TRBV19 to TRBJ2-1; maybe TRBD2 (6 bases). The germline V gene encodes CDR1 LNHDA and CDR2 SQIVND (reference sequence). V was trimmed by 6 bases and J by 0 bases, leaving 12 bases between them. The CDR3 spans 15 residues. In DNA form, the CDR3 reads TGTGCCAGTAGGACCGGGACTCACTCCTACAATGAGCAGTTCTTC. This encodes CASRTGTHSYNEQFF.

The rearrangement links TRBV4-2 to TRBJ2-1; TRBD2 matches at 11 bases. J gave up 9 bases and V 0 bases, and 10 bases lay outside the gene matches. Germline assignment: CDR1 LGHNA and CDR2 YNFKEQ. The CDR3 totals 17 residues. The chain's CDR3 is CASSQEVVAGGVGEQFF. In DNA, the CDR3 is TGTGCCAGCAGCCAAGAGGTGGTAGCGGGAGGGGTAGGTGAGCAGTTCTTC.

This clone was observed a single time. The CDR3 loop is CASTYGGAHQETQYF. In DNA form, the CDR3 reads TGTGCCAGCACCTACGGAGGGGCCCACCAAGAGACCCAGTACTTC. This chain joins TRBV9 and TRBJ2-5, with a weak D call TRBD2 (6 bases). This CDR3 has 15 amino acids. The V gene lost 6 bases and the J gene lost 0 bases, with 15 bases spanning the gap. Germline CDR1 and CDR2: SGDLS and YYNGEE.

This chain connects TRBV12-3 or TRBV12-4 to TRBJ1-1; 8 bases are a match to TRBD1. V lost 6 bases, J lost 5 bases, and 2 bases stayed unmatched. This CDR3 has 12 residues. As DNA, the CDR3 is TGTGCCAGCAGGAGACAGGGGACTGAAGCTTTCTTT. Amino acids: CASRRQGTEAFF.

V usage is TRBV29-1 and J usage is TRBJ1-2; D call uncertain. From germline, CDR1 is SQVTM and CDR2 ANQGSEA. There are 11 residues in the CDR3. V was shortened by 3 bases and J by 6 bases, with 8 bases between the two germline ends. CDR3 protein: CSVDYENGYTF. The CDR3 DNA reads TGCAGCGTTGATTATGAGAATGGCTACACCTTC.

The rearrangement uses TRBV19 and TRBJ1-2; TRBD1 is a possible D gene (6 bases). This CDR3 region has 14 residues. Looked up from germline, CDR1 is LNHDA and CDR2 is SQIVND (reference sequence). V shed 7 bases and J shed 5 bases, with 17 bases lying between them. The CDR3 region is CASTIGQSGYGYTF. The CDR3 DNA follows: TGTGCCAGTACCATCGGACAGTCGGGATATGGCTACACCTTC.

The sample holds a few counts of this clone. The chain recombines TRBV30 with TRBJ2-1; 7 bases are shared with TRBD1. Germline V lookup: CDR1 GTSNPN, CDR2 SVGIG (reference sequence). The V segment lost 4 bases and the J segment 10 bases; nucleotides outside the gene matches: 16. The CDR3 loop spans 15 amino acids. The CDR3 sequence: CAWTTKGGTTGEQFF. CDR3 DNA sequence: TGTGCCTGGACGACAAAAGGGGGCACCACGGGGGAGCAGTTCTTC.

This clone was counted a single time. CDR3 sequence reads: CASKFNGELNTEAFF. CDR3 coding DNA: TGTGCCAGTAAGTTTAACGGGGAATTGAACACTGAAGCTTTCTTT. The chain uses TRBV19 and TRBJ1-1; D ambiguous. The CDR3 is made up of 15 amino acids. The germline V gene has CDR1 LNHDA and CDR2 SQIVND (reference sequence). V shed 7 bases and J shed 0 bases, with 15 bases lying between them.

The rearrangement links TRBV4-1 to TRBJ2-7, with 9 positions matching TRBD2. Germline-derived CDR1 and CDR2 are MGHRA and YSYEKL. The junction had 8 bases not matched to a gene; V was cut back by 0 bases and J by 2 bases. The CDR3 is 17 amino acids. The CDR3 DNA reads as TGCGCCAGCAGCCAAGAGCGGTCTAGCGGGGCAACCTACGAGCAGTACTTC. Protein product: CASSQERSSGATYEQYF.

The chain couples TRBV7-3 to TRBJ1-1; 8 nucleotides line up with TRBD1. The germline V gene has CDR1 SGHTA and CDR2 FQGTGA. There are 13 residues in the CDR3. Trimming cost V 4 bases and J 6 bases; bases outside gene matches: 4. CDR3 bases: TGTGCCAGCAGCTCGGACAGGGTAGCTGAAGCTTTCTTT. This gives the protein CASSSDRVAEAFF.

CDR3 loop: CASSPDRAWETQYF. The CDR3 DNA follows: TGTGCCAGCAGCCCGGACAGGGCTTGGGAGACCCAGTACTTC. The gene calls are TRBV7-9 and TRBJ2-5, with 8 bases lining up with TRBD1. This CDR3 is built from 14 residues. V was pared by 5 bases and J by 5 bases, with 7 bases of the junction left unmatched. Germline assignment: CDR1 SEHNR and CDR2 FQNEAQ (reference sequence).

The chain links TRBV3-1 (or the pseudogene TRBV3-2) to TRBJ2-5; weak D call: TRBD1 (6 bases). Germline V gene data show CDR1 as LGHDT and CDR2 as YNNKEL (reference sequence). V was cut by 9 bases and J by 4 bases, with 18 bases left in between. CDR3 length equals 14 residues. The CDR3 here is CASQGPGHGETQYF. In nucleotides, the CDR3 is TGTGCCAGTCAGGGGCCGGGACATGGAGAGACCCAGTACTTC.

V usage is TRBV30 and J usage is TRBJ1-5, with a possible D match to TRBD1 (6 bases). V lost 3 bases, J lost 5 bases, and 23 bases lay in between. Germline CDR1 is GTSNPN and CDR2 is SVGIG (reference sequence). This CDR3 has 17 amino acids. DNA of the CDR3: TGTGCCTGGAGCCCCTCGAAGTTAGGGGGAGATTATCAGCCCCAGCATTTT. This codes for CAWSPSKLGGDYQPQHF.